The 12 T cell receptor beta chains given below trace back to one sample, sequenced in a study of T cells in Graves' hyperthyroidism and ophthalmopathy. RNA transcripts gave rise to amplified TCR beta CDR3 regions. The study used the HTBI primer set for a first-round RT-PCR of the TCR CDR3. One entry per CDR3 protein results from TCRdb running MiXCR on the multiplex PCR reads. This sample has roughly 510,000 distinct CDR3 sequences, with around 21% found just once. The sample was blood. Source of these receptors: a man between 18 and 35 years old with Graves' hyperthyroidism.

This clonotype was detected ten times or more. The chain employs TRBV6-1 and TRBJ1-1, with D perhaps TRBD1 (5 bases). V gave up 5 bases and J gave up 5 bases, with 15 bases separating them. Per the germline V gene, CDR1 is MNHNS and CDR2 is SASEGT. The CDR3 is 14 residues long. Here the CDR3 reads CASSLRVSKTEAFF. CDR3 DNA: TGTGCCAGCAGTCTCAGGGTAAGCAAGACTGAAGCTTTCTTT.

This clonotype was recorded a few times. This rearrangement joins TRBV6-2 or TRBV6-3 to TRBJ2-7; no reliable D call. Germline lookup yields CDR1 MNHEY and CDR2 SVGEGT. The CDR3 extends over 16 amino acids. Trimming removed 0 bases at V and 1 base at J, with 13 bases between. CDR3 coding DNA: TGTGCCAGCAGTTACTCGACGGCAGGCCGTTCCTACGAGCAGTACTTC. This encodes CASSYSTAGRSYEQYF.

This clonotype was seen repeatedly, ten times or more. This rearrangement joins TRBV12-3 or TRBV12-4 to TRBJ1-1; D is unresolved. Between the trimmed V and J ends, which lost 5 bases and 1 base, there was a span of 17 bases. This CDR3 region has 16 residues. This chain's CDR3 is CASSPGGIRRNTEAFF. The CDR3 DNA sequence: TGTGCCAGCAGTCCCGGAGGGATTCGGAGGAACACTGAAGCTTTCTTT.

This chain links TRBV30 with TRBJ2-7; either TRBD1 or TRBD2 may fit D (5 bases each). Germline loops: CDR1 GTSNPN, CDR2 SVGIG (reference sequence). V was trimmed by 3 bases and J by 2 bases, leaving 11 bases between them. The CDR3 runs to 13 residues. CDR3 amino acids: CAWSSLGPYEQYF. CDR3 in DNA: TGTGCCTGGAGCTCTCTGGGACCCTACGAGCAGTACTTC.

This clonotype was detected many times. The chain recombines TRBV4-2 with TRBJ1-2; D call uncertain. Trimming stripped 0 bases from V and 2 bases from J, with 10 bases between. The CDR3 consists of 15 residues. The germline gives CDR1 LGHNA, CDR2 YNFKEQ. CDR3 bases: TGTGCCAGCAGCCAAGATATAAACAGAAACTATGGCTACACCTTC. It codes for CASSQDINRNYGYTF.

In this sample, this clonotype turned up many times. The rearrangement joins TRBV20-1 to TRBJ1-1; the D is unclear. Germline CDR1 and CDR2: DFQATT and SNEGSKA (reference sequence). The V end lost 0 bases, the J end lost 1 base, and 6 bases lay between the germline ends. The CDR3 runs 13 residues. The CDR3 protein is CSARDRTNTEAFF. The CDR3 DNA follows: TGCAGTGCTAGAGATCGTACGAACACTGAAGCTTTCTTT.

This clonotype was counted many times. This rearrangement joins TRBV5-1 to TRBJ2-5, with TRBD1 matching over 8 bases. There are 13 residues in the CDR3. Germline loops: CDR1 SGHRS, CDR2 YFSETQ. V lost 4 bases, J lost 5 bases, and 4 bases stayed unmatched. CDR3 bases: TGCGCCAGCAGCGGACAGGGTATGGAGACCCAGTACTTC. It yields the protein CASSGQGMETQYF. Complete variable domain (other parts from reference TRBV5-1 and TRBJ2-5): KAGVTQTPRYLIKTRGQQVTLSCSPISGHRSVSWYQQTPGQGLQFLFEYFSETQRNKGNFPGRFSGRQFSNSRSEMNVSTLELGDSALYLCASSGQGMETQYFGPGTRLLVL.

The rearrangement joins TRBV28 to TRBJ1-1; 7 bases are a match to TRBD1. With 6 bases clipped from V and 4 bases from J, the junction kept 8 bases outside the gene matches. The CDR3 has 14 amino acids. CDR1 is MDHEN, CDR2 SYDVKM, per germline. The CDR3 DNA reads TGTGCCAGCAGAAAGACAGGGTCGGGCACTGAAGCTTTCTTT. This encodes CASRKTGSGTEAFF. Variable domain in full (rest from reference TRBV28 and TRBJ1-1): DVKVTQSSRYLVKRTGEKVFLECVQDMDHENMFWYRQDPGLGLRLIYFSYDVKMKEKGDIPEGYSVSREKKERFSLILESASTNQTSMYLCASRKTGSGTEAFFGQGTRLTVV.

The chain has TRBV28 and TRBJ1-2; perhaps TRBD1 as D (6 bases). The CDR3 length is 16 residues. Deletions cut 3 bases from V and 3 bases from J, with 17 bases between. Per germline, CDR1 MDHEN and CDR2 SYDVKM. CDR3 residues: CASSLKPGGADYGYTF. DNA of the CDR3: TGTGCCAGCAGTTTGAAGCCTGGGGGCGCAGACTATGGCTACACCTTC.

This clonotype has at least ten counts. The J gene is TRBJ1-5, the V gene TRBV19, with D possibly matching TRBD1 (5 bases). Germline V gene data show CDR1 as LNHDA and CDR2 as SQIVND (reference sequence). The V and J ends lost 4 bases and 6 bases respectively, with 13 bases between them. The CDR3 contains 14 residues. DNA for the CDR3: TGTGCCAGTAGTACCCAGGGCCTGGGTCAGCCCCAGCATTTT. Its protein product is CASSTQGLGQPQHF.

This clonotype was counted ten times or more. CDR3 sequence: CASSPDSRYYGYTF. DNA for the CDR3: TGTGCCAGCAGCCCGGACAGCAGATACTATGGCTACACCTTC. V gene TRBV14 combines with J gene TRBJ1-2; D perhaps matches TRBD1 (6 bases). CDR1 and CDR2 from the germline V gene are SGHDN and FVKESK. The CDR3 has 14 residues. V was clipped by 4 bases and J by 3 bases, with 12 bases between them. The full variable domain, in which reference TRBV14 and TRBJ1-2 provide the parts outside the CDR3, is EAGVTQFPSHSVIEKGQTVTLRCDPISGHDNLYWYRRVMGKEIKFLLHFVKESKQDESGMPNNRFLAERTGGTYSTLKVQPAELEDSGVYFCASSPDSRYYGYTFGSGTRLTVV.

The gene calls are TRBV11-2 and TRBJ2-5, with D uncertain. The V and J ends lost 5 bases and 9 bases respectively, with 10 bases between them. Germline V lookup: CDR1 SGHAT, CDR2 FQNNGV. The CDR3 has 11 amino acids. The CDR3 sequence is CASSPGVPQYF. DNA of the CDR3: TGTGCCAGCAGCCCTGGAGTGCCCCAGTACTTC. Full variable domain (missing parts from reference TRBV11-2 and TRBJ2-5): EAGVAQSPRYKIIEKRQSVAFWCNPISGHATLYWYQQILGQGPKLLIQFQNNGVVDDSQLPKDRFSAERLKGVDSTLKIQPAKLEDSAVYLCASSPGVPQYFGPGTRLLVL.